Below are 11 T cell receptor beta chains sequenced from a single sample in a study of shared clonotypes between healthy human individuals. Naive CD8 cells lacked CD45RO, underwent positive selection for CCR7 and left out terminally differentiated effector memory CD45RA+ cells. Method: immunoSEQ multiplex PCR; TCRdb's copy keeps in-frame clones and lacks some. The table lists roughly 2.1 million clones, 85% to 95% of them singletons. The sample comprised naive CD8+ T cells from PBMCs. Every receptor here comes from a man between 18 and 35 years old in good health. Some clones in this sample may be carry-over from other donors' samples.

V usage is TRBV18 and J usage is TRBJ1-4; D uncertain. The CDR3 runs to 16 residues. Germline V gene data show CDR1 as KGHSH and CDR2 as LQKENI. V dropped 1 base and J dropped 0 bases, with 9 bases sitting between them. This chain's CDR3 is CASSPRENPTNEKLFF. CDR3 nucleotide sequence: TGTGCCAGCTCACCACGGGAGAACCCAACTAATGAAAAACTGTTTTTT.

For the CDR3, the DNA is TGTGCCAGCAGCTTATTCAGGACCGGGGAGCTGTTTTTT. Encoded protein: CASSLFRTGELFF. The chain joins TRBV13 to TRBJ2-2, with no clear D. From germline, CDR1 is PRHDT and CDR2 FYEKMQ (reference sequence). Trimming shortened V by 2 bases and J by 5 bases, and 6 bases separated the two germline ends. CDR3 length: 13 residues.

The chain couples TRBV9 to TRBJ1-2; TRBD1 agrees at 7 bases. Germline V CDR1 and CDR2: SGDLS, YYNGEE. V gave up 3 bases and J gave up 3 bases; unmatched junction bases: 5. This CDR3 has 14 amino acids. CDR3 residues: CASSGSGGDYGYTF. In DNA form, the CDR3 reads TGTGCCAGCAGCGGTTCAGGGGGAGACTATGGCTACACCTTC.

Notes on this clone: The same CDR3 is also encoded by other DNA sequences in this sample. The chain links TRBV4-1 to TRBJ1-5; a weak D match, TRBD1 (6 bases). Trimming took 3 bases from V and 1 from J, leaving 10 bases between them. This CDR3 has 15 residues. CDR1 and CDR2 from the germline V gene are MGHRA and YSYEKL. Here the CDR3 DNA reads TGCGCCAGCAGCCAGGCTCAGGGGAGCAATCAGCCCCAGCATTTT. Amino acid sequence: CASSQAQGSNQPQHF.

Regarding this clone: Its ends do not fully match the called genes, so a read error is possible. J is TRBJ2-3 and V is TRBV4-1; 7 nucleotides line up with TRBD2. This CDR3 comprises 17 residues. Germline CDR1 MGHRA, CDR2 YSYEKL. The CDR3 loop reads CASTQSAASGSTDTQYF. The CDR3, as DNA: TGCGCCAGCACCCAATCCGCGGCTAGCGGAAGCACAGATACGCAGTATTTT.

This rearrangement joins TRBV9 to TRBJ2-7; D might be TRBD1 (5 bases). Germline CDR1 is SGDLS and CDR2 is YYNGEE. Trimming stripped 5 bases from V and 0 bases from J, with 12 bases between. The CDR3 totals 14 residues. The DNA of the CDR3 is TGTGCCAGCAGTCAGACAGCGAGCTCCTACGAGCAGTACTTC. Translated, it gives CASSQTASSYEQYF.

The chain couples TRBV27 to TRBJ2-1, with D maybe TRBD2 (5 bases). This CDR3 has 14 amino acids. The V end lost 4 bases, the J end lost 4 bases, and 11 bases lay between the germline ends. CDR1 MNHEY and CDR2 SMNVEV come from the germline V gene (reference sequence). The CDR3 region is CASSYGLTYNEQFF. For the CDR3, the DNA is TGTGCCAGCAGTTATGGACTGACTTACAATGAGCAGTTCTTC.

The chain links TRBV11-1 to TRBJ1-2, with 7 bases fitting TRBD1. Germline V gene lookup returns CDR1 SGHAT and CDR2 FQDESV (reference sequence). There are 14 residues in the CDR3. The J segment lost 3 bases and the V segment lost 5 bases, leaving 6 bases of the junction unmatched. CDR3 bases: TGTGCCAGCAGCCTAACAGGGGAACACTATGGCTACACCTTC. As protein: CASSLTGEHYGYTF.

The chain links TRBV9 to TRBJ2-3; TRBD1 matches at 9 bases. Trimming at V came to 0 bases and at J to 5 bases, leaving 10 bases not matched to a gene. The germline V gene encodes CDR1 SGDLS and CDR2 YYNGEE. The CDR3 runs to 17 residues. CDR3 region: CASSVGSGTGFRDTQYF. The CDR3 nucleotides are TGTGCCAGCAGCGTAGGGTCCGGGACAGGGTTTAGAGATACGCAGTATTTT.

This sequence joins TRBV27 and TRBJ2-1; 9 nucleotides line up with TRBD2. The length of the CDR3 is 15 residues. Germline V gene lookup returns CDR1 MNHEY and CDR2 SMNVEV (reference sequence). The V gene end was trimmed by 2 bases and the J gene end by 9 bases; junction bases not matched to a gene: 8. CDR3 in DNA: TGTGCCAGCAGTTTAGTGGTAGCGGGAGCCCCTGAGCAGTTCTTC. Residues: CASSLVVAGAPEQFF.

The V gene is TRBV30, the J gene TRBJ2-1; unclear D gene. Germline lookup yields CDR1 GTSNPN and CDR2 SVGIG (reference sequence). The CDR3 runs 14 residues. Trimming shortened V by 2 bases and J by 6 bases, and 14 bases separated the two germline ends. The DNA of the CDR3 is TGTGCCTGGAGTTCCCGATCCCTGCGCAATGAGCAGTTCTTC. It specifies CAWSSRSLRNEQFF.